Presented here are 14 T cell receptor beta chains from one specimen sequenced in a study of blood T cell repertoires in COVID-19. Clones were sequenced by immunoSEQ multiplex PCR, and TCRdb holds only the in-frame ones, with some missing. The sample records around 100,000 clones, roughly 86% being singletons. The sequencing input was peripheral blood. The receptors were sampled from a woman in her twenties or thirties with acute or convalescent COVID-19.

The chain has TRBV28 and TRBJ1-2; D gene ambiguous. V lost 2 bases and J 3 bases, leaving 7 bases between the germline ends. This CDR3 has 13 residues. Germline CDR1 reads MDHEN; CDR2 reads SYDVKM. In DNA, the CDR3 is TGTGCCAGCAGTTTAGGGAGCTACTATGGCTACACCTTC. Its protein is CASSLGSYYGYTF.

The gene calls are TRBV10-3 and TRBJ2-1, with D maybe TRBD1 (6 bases). The CDR3 sequence is 14 residues long. Trimming shortened V by 5 bases and J by 6 bases, and 14 bases separated the two germline ends. Germline CDR1 ENHRY, CDR2 SYGVKD. CDR3 sequence reads: CAISPWDTANEQFF. For the CDR3, the DNA is TGTGCCATCAGTCCGTGGGACACGGCCAATGAGCAGTTCTTC.

The V and J genes are TRBV5-6 and TRBJ1-3, with unresolved D. V gave up 2 bases and J gave up 1 base, with 7 bases separating them. This CDR3 comprises 14 residues. Germline CDR1 reads SGHDT; CDR2 reads YYEEEE. DNA of the CDR3: TGTGCCAGCAGCTTAGGAGGATCTGGAAACACCATATATTTT. It encodes CASSLGGSGNTIYF.

The chain joins TRBV19 to TRBJ2-2; 10 positions agree with TRBD1. The ends lost 4 bases at V and 4 bases at J; junction bases unmatched: 12. The CDR3 length is 18 residues. Germline V lookup: CDR1 LNHDA, CDR2 SQIVND (reference sequence). The CDR3 protein is CASSTPPGQGEITGELFF. The CDR3 region has the DNA TGTGCCAGTAGTACTCCCCCCGGACAGGGGGAGATCACCGGGGAGCTGTTTTTT.

This clone was observed a single time. The chain joins TRBV6-5 to TRBJ1-5, with D unclear. V lost 8 bases and J lost 0, with 11 bases in between. This CDR3 has 14 residues. Germline V CDR1 and CDR2: MNHEY, SVGAGI. CDR3 bases: TGTGCCAGCGGTCGGTCCCCTAGCAATCAGCCCCAGCATTTT. Translated, it gives CASGRSPSNQPQHF.

J is TRBJ2-7 and V is TRBV30; 7 bases fit TRBD1. V trimming: 3 bases; J trimming: 7 bases; junction bases outside the gene matches: 9. The CDR3 is 13 amino acids. Germline-derived CDR1 and CDR2 are GTSNPN and SVGIG (reference sequence). The CDR3 region has the DNA TGTGCCTGGAGGCCGGGACAGTCAGTGGAGCAGTACTTC. Protein sequence: CAWRPGQSVEQYF. Full variable domain (outside the CDR3, taken from reference TRBV30 and TRBJ2-7): SQTIHQWPATLVQPVGSPLSLECTVEGTSNPNLYWYRQAAGRGLQLLFYSVGIGQISSEVPQNLSASRPQDRQFILSSKKLLLSDSGFYLCAWRPGQSVEQYFGPGTRLTVT.

The V call is TRBV7-9, the J call TRBJ1-2, with 9 bases matching TRBD1. The CDR3 consists of 16 residues. CDR1 and CDR2 from the germline V gene are SEHNR and FQNEAQ (reference sequence). The J segment lost 4 bases and the V segment lost 5 bases, leaving 11 bases of the junction unmatched. The CDR3 loop reads CASSQGQGSYLYGYTF. CDR3 coding DNA: TGTGCCAGCAGCCAGGGACAGGGATCTTACCTCTATGGCTACACCTTC. Together with reference TRBV7-9 and TRBJ1-2, the CDR3 gives the full variable domain: DTGVSQNPRHKITKRGQNVTFRCDPISEHNRLYWYRQTLGQGPEFLTYFQNEAQLEKSRLLSDRFSAERPKGSFSTLEIQRTEQGDSAMYLCASSQGQGSYLYGYTFGSGTRLTVV.

Only a few counts were recorded for this clone. The chain couples TRBV9 to TRBJ2-1; 13 nucleotides align to TRBD2. This CDR3 spans 18 amino acids. The trim removed 2 bases at V and 4 bases at J, leaving 9 bases unmatched. The germline V gene has CDR1 SGDLS and CDR2 YYNGEE. The CDR3 DNA reads as TGTGCCAGCAGCGTCTTAGGACTAGCGGGGGCCACGTACAATGAGCAGTTCTTC. It codes for CASSVLGLAGATYNEQFF.

V is TRBV6-5 and J is TRBJ1-1; the D gene is possibly TRBD1 (6 bases). There are 14 residues in the CDR3. Trimming pared 2 bases from V and 1 base from J, leaving 8 bases between. The germline V gene encodes CDR1 MNHEY and CDR2 SVGAGI. CDR3 coding DNA: TGTGCCAGCAGTTACCTGGACAGGAACACTGAAGCTTTCTTT. The encoded protein is CASSYLDRNTEAFF.

The chain combines TRBV14 with TRBJ1-3, with a possible D match to TRBD1 (6 bases). The V gene lost 1 base and the J gene lost 11 bases, with 21 bases spanning the gap. The CDR3 is 16 residues long. Germline assignment: CDR1 SGHDN and CDR2 FVKESK. CDR3 nucleotide sequence: TGTGCCAGCAGCCAAGTGTCAGGGGCGAATATGGCCGCCATATATTTT. Translation: CASSQVSGANMAAIYF.

V is TRBV5-1 and J is TRBJ1-2; 9 bases line up with TRBD1. V gave up 7 bases and J gave up 7 bases; unmatched junction bases: 17. Germline lookup yields CDR1 SGHRS and CDR2 YFSETQ. CDR3 size: 16 residues. The CDR3 DNA follows: TGCGCCAGCCGTCCCCCTTACAGGGGGCGGGTAGTTGGCTACACCTTC. This translates into CASRPPYRGRVVGYTF.

The genes are TRBV18 and TRBJ1-1, with TRBD1 as a possible D gene (6 bases). Trimming cost V 9 bases and J 1 base, with 12 bases left between them. Germline CDR1 KGHSH, CDR2 LQKENI. The length of the CDR3 is 13 residues. In DNA, the CDR3 is TGTGCCAGTTTCGGACAGAGGAACACTGAAGCTTTCTTT. It yields the protein CASFGQRNTEAFF. The variable domain in full, with the rest retrieved from reference TRBV18 and TRBJ1-1, is NAGVMQNPRHLVRRRGQEARLRCSPMKGHSHVYWYRQLPEEGLKFMVYLQKENIIDESGMPKERFSAEFPKEGPSILRIQQVVRGDSAAYFCASFGQRNTEAFFGQGTRLTVV.

The chain employs TRBV5-5 and TRBJ1-1, with D possibly being TRBD1 (6 bases). V lost 5 bases to trimming and J lost 3 bases, with 14 bases between them. Per the germline V gene, CDR1 is SGHKS and CDR2 is YYEKEE (reference sequence). There are 14 residues in the CDR3. Written as DNA, the CDR3 is TGTGCCAGCAGACCGCGGGGGGCAGACACTGAAGCTTTCTTT. Translated, it gives CASRPRGADTEAFF.

V gene TRBV18 combines with J gene TRBJ2-7, with D perhaps matching TRBD2 (5 bases). The V and J ends lost 2 bases and 5 bases respectively, with 10 bases between them. This CDR3 is built from 13 residues. Germline CDR1 and CDR2: KGHSH and LQKENI. In DNA, the CDR3 is TGTGCCAGCTCACCAGGGAGAGTTGACGAGCAGTACTTC. Translating gives CASSPGRVDEQYF.